This is a list of T cell receptor beta chains from one sample in a study of CD8+ T cells in alopecia areata. The table came from immunoSEQ multiplex PCR; TCRdb's copy has only in-frame clones and leaves some out. Of 200,000 or so clones detected, about three fifths appear once; the ten largest clones hold 4.5% to 6%. The source was CD4+ T cells sorted from blood, collected at week 24, from a patient treated with tofacitinib. The receptors derive from a human donor with alopecia areata. CDR3s include the opening cysteine and the closing phenylalanine or tryptophan. Fields, in order: J gene, CDR3 length, V gene, clone size, D gene, CDR3 protein, CDR3 DNA. The D gene is left open where the match is weak. Only some rows state a clone size, as once, few, many or a class for expanded clones.

j_call: TRBJ1-2
cdr3_length: 15
v_call: TRBV19
clone_size: .
d_call: .
cdr3_aa: CASIPPGRPNYGYTF
cdr3_nt: TGTGCCAGTATTCCGCCAGGTCGACCTAACTATGGCTACACCTTC

j_call: TRBJ2-5
cdr3_length: 15
v_call: TRBV7-7
clone_size: .
d_call: .
cdr3_aa: CASSLVGQPGETQYF
cdr3_nt: TGTGCGAGCAGCTTAGTCGGACAACCTGGGGAGACCCAGTACTTC

j_call: TRBJ2-3
cdr3_length: 13
v_call: TRBV9
clone_size: .
d_call: .
cdr3_aa: CASSPAVTDTQYF
cdr3_nt: TGTGCCAGCAGCCCCGCGGTCACAGATACGCAGTATTTT

j_call: TRBJ1-4
cdr3_length: 14
v_call: TRBV2
clone_size: once
d_call: .
cdr3_aa: CASIPRGGSEKLFF
cdr3_nt: TGTGCCAGCATCCCACGGGGGGGTAGCGAAAAACTGTTTTTT

j_call: TRBJ2-7
cdr3_length: 13
v_call: TRBV6-6
clone_size: few
d_call: .
cdr3_aa: CASSSGANYEQYF
cdr3_nt: TGTGCCAGCAGTTCAGGAGCAAACTACGAGCAGTACTTC

j_call: TRBJ1-1
cdr3_length: 15
v_call: TRBV7-2
clone_size: many
d_call: .
cdr3_aa: CASSLRHLSNTEAFF
cdr3_nt: TGTGCCAGCAGCTTAAGACACCTCAGTAACACTGAAGCTTTCTTT

j_call: TRBJ2-7
cdr3_length: 15
v_call: TRBV5-1
clone_size: .
d_call: .
cdr3_aa: CASSLASGPAGEQYF
cdr3_nt: TGCGCCAGCAGCTTGGCCTCCGGGCCGGCGGGCGAGCAGTACTTC

j_call: TRBJ2-7
cdr3_length: 12
v_call: TRBV2
clone_size: .
d_call: .
cdr3_aa: CASGGSSDEQYF
cdr3_nt: TGTGCCAGCGGAGGGTCCTCAGACGAGCAGTACTTC

j_call: TRBJ2-5
cdr3_length: 10
v_call: TRBV29-1
clone_size: .
d_call: .
cdr3_aa: CSVWEETQYF
cdr3_nt: TGCAGCGTTTGGGAGGAGACCCAGTACTTC

j_call: TRBJ2-7
cdr3_length: 11
v_call: TRBV7-2
clone_size: .
d_call: .
cdr3_aa: CASSPLYEQYF
cdr3_nt: TGTGCCAGCAGCCCCCTCTACGAGCAGTACTTC

j_call: TRBJ2-7
cdr3_length: 13
v_call: TRBV28
clone_size: .
d_call: .
cdr3_aa: CASTPPGVYEQYF
cdr3_nt: TGTGCCAGCACTCCCCCCGGGGTTTACGAGCAGTACTTC

j_call: TRBJ1-5
cdr3_length: 13
v_call: TRBV7-2
clone_size: .
d_call: .
cdr3_aa: CASSLGGGQPQHF
cdr3_nt: TGTGCCAGCAGCTTAGGAGGTGGTCAGCCCCAGCATTTT

j_call: TRBJ2-7
cdr3_length: 13
v_call: TRBV7-9
clone_size: many
d_call: .
cdr3_aa: CASSLGEGSEQYF
cdr3_nt: TGTGCCAGCAGCTTGGGGGAAGGAAGCGAGCAGTACTTC

j_call: TRBJ2-7
cdr3_length: 14
v_call: TRBV29-1
clone_size: .
d_call: TRBD1
cdr3_aa: CSVGTGTSSYEQYF
cdr3_nt: TGCAGCGTGGGGACAGGGACCAGCTCCTACGAGCAGTACTTC

j_call: TRBJ2-6
cdr3_length: 18
v_call: TRBV4-2
clone_size: few
d_call: TRBD2
cdr3_aa: CASSQTSGFSSGANVLTF
cdr3_nt: TGTGCCAGCAGCCAAACTAGCGGGTTTAGCTCTGGGGCCAACGTCCTGACTTTC

j_call: TRBJ1-6
cdr3_length: 14
v_call: TRBV27
clone_size: .
d_call: TRBD1
cdr3_aa: CASSLITGGSPLHF
cdr3_nt: TGTGCCAGCAGTTTAATAACAGGGGGATCACCCCTCCACTTT

j_call: TRBJ2-6
cdr3_length: 14
v_call: TRBV11-2
clone_size: .
d_call: .
cdr3_aa: CASSLVSGANVLTF
cdr3_nt: TGTGCCAGCAGCTTAGTCTCTGGGGCCAACGTCCTGACTTTC

j_call: TRBJ2-1
cdr3_length: 13
v_call: TRBV29-1
clone_size: .
d_call: .
cdr3_aa: CSGSDASYNEQFF
cdr3_nt: TGCAGCGGGAGCGACGCATCCTACAATGAGCAGTTCTTC

j_call: TRBJ2-5
cdr3_length: 12
v_call: TRBV2
clone_size: .
d_call: .
cdr3_aa: CASQRDRETQYF
cdr3_nt: TGTGCCAGCCAGAGGGATCGGGAGACCCAGTACTTC

j_call: TRBJ2-3
cdr3_length: 14
v_call: TRBV5-6
clone_size: .
d_call: .
cdr3_aa: CASSPIGRTDTQYF
cdr3_nt: TGTGCCAGCAGCCCGATAGGACGAACAGATACGCAGTATTTT

j_call: TRBJ1-1
cdr3_length: 10
v_call: TRBV29-1
clone_size: .
d_call: .
cdr3_aa: CSVGDRGAFF
cdr3_nt: TGCAGCGTTGGGGATAGGGGGGCTTTCTTT

j_call: TRBJ2-5
cdr3_length: 15
v_call: TRBV28
clone_size: few
d_call: .
cdr3_aa: CASSPPSEGQETQYF
cdr3_nt: TGTGCCAGCAGCCCGCCGTCGGAGGGCCAAGAGACCCAGTACTTC

j_call: TRBJ1-5
cdr3_length: 15
v_call: TRBV28
clone_size: .
d_call: TRBD1
cdr3_aa: CASVGGTGGGQPQHF
cdr3_nt: TGTGCCAGCGTGGGCGGGACAGGGGGAGGTCAGCCCCAGCATTTT

j_call: TRBJ2-5
cdr3_length: 15
v_call: TRBV28
clone_size: .
d_call: TRBD2
cdr3_aa: CASSKIAGGPETQYF
cdr3_nt: TGTGCCAGCAGCAAAATAGCGGGAGGGCCAGAGACCCAGTACTTC

j_call: TRBJ2-7
cdr3_length: 15
v_call: TRBV27
clone_size: .
d_call: TRBD1
cdr3_aa: CASSFSPQGAREQYF
cdr3_nt: TGTGCCAGCAGTTTTAGCCCACAGGGGGCTCGAGAGCAGTACTTC

j_call: TRBJ1-2
cdr3_length: 13
v_call: TRBV29-1
clone_size: .
d_call: TRBD1
cdr3_aa: CSVPKDRGYGYTF
cdr3_nt: TGCAGCGTTCCCAAGGACAGGGGCTATGGCTACACCTTC

j_call: TRBJ2-4
cdr3_length: 21
v_call: TRBV4-2
clone_size: .
d_call: TRBD2
cdr3_aa: CASSLKGQGLAGALAKNIQYF
cdr3_nt: TGTGCCAGCAGCCTAAAGGGACAAGGACTAGCGGGGGCTCTAGCCAAAAACATTCAGTACTTC

j_call: TRBJ2-7
cdr3_length: 14
v_call: TRBV27
clone_size: few
d_call: .
cdr3_aa: CASSLADRSYEQYF
cdr3_nt: TGTGCCAGCAGTTTAGCTGACAGATCCTACGAGCAGTACTTC

j_call: TRBJ2-2
cdr3_length: 16
v_call: TRBV5-1
clone_size: many
d_call: TRBD1
cdr3_aa: CASSLTAQGGAGELFF
cdr3_nt: TGCGCCAGCAGCTTAACCGCACAGGGGGGCGCCGGGGAGCTGTTTTTT

j_call: TRBJ2-1
cdr3_length: 13
v_call: TRBV7-9
clone_size: few
d_call: .
cdr3_aa: CASSLARGNEQFF
cdr3_nt: TGTGCCAGCAGCTTAGCGAGGGGGAATGAGCAGTTCTTC

j_call: TRBJ2-7
cdr3_length: 15
v_call: TRBV27
clone_size: few
d_call: .
cdr3_aa: CASSSRGAGVREQYF
cdr3_nt: TGTGCCAGCAGTTCCCGGGGAGCGGGCGTACGGGAGCAGTACTTC

j_call: TRBJ2-3
cdr3_length: 15
v_call: TRBV7-9
clone_size: few
d_call: TRBD1
cdr3_aa: CASSSRDRGLDTQYF
cdr3_nt: TGTGCCAGCAGCTCCCGGGACAGGGGGCTAGATACGCAGTATTTT

j_call: TRBJ2-5
cdr3_length: 15
v_call: TRBV25-1
clone_size: few
d_call: .
cdr3_aa: CASSEYGGIGETQYF
cdr3_nt: TGTGCCAGCAGTGAATATGGGGGGATCGGCGAGACCCAGTACTTC

j_call: TRBJ2-3
cdr3_length: 15
v_call: TRBV9
clone_size: few
d_call: .
cdr3_aa: CASSVKGGTTDTQYF
cdr3_nt: TGTGCCAGCAGCGTAAAGGGGGGGACCACAGATACGCAGTATTTT

j_call: TRBJ2-5
cdr3_length: 11
v_call: TRBV5-1
clone_size: .
d_call: .
cdr3_aa: CASGQQETQYF
cdr3_nt: TGCGCCAGCGGACAACAAGAGACCCAGTACTTC

j_call: TRBJ1-1
cdr3_length: 14
v_call: TRBV7-3
clone_size: .
d_call: .
cdr3_aa: CASSLKGDVAEAFF
cdr3_nt: TGTGCCAGCAGCTTGAAGGGTGACGTGGCTGAAGCTTTCTTT

j_call: TRBJ1-1
cdr3_length: 17
v_call: TRBV4-2
clone_size: few
d_call: .
cdr3_aa: CASSQAAGVGLNTEAFF
cdr3_nt: TGTGCCAGCAGCCAAGCCGCAGGGGTGGGGCTAAACACTGAAGCTTTCTTT

j_call: TRBJ2-1
cdr3_length: 15
v_call: TRBV5-6
clone_size: .
d_call: .
cdr3_aa: CASSLMWSSYNEQFF
cdr3_nt: TGTGCCAGCAGCTTGATGTGGAGCTCCTACAATGAGCAGTTCTTC

j_call: TRBJ2-7
cdr3_length: 11
v_call: TRBV20-1
clone_size: .
d_call: .
cdr3_aa: CSARLSYEQYF
cdr3_nt: TGCAGTGCTAGACTCAGCTACGAGCAGTACTTC

j_call: TRBJ2-2
cdr3_length: 14
v_call: TRBV4-3
clone_size: .
d_call: .
cdr3_aa: CASSQDVFPRELFF
cdr3_nt: TGCGCCAGCAGCCAAGATGTTTTCCCCCGGGAGCTGTTTTTT

j_call: TRBJ2-5
cdr3_length: 16
v_call: TRBV7-2
clone_size: few
d_call: .
cdr3_aa: CASSLRGGENQETQYF
cdr3_nt: TGTGCCAGCAGCCTTCGGGGCGGGGAAAACCAAGAGACCCAGTACTTC

j_call: TRBJ2-5
cdr3_length: 11
v_call: TRBV20-1
clone_size: .
d_call: .
cdr3_aa: CSALVKETQYF
cdr3_nt: TGCAGTGCACTAGTTAAAGAGACCCAGTACTTC

j_call: TRBJ1-2
cdr3_length: 12
v_call: TRBV2
clone_size: .
d_call: .
cdr3_aa: CASSELLYGYTF
cdr3_nt: TGTGCCAGCAGTGAGCTCCTATATGGCTACACCTTC

j_call: TRBJ1-2
cdr3_length: 15
v_call: TRBV5-1
clone_size: .
d_call: TRBD1
cdr3_aa: CASSLMGQGNYGYTF
cdr3_nt: TGCGCCAGCAGCTTGATGGGACAGGGTAACTATGGCTACACCTTC

j_call: TRBJ2-2
cdr3_length: 15
v_call: TRBV7-3
clone_size: .
d_call: .
cdr3_aa: CASSALADNTGELFF
cdr3_nt: TGTGCCAGCAGCGCGTTAGCGGATAACACCGGGGAGCTGTTTTTT

j_call: TRBJ1-5
cdr3_length: 13
v_call: TRBV2
clone_size: .
d_call: .
cdr3_aa: CASSPEIDQPQHF
cdr3_nt: TGTGCCAGCAGCCCTGAGATCGATCAGCCCCAGCATTTT

j_call: TRBJ2-7
cdr3_length: 12
v_call: TRBV29-1
clone_size: .
d_call: .
cdr3_aa: CSVGGSSREQYF
cdr3_nt: TGCAGCGTGGGGGGTTCCTCTCGAGAGCAGTACTTC

j_call: TRBJ2-7
cdr3_length: 14
v_call: TRBV5-1
clone_size: .
d_call: TRBD1
cdr3_aa: CASSDSQGAYEQYF
cdr3_nt: TGCGCCAGCAGTGACAGTCAGGGGGCCTACGAGCAGTACTTC

j_call: TRBJ1-2
cdr3_length: 16
v_call: TRBV7-9
clone_size: .
d_call: .
cdr3_aa: CASSSPPGGRIHGYTF
cdr3_nt: TGTGCCAGCAGTTCCCCGCCGGGGGGCAGGATTCATGGCTACACCTTC

j_call: TRBJ2-7
cdr3_length: 15
v_call: TRBV4-1
clone_size: .
d_call: TRBD2
cdr3_aa: CASSQRGLASPEQYF
cdr3_nt: TGCGCCAGCAGCCAAAGAGGACTAGCCTCGCCCGAGCAGTACTTC

j_call: TRBJ2-6
cdr3_length: 15
v_call: TRBV5-1
clone_size: once
d_call: .
cdr3_aa: CASSPMGTGANVLTF
cdr3_nt: TGCGCCAGCAGCCCGATGGGGACTGGGGCCAACGTCCTGACTTTC

j_call: TRBJ2-3
cdr3_length: 12
v_call: TRBV28
clone_size: few
d_call: .
cdr3_aa: CATAGSTDTQYF
cdr3_nt: TGTGCCACAGCGGGTAGCACAGATACGCAGTATTTT